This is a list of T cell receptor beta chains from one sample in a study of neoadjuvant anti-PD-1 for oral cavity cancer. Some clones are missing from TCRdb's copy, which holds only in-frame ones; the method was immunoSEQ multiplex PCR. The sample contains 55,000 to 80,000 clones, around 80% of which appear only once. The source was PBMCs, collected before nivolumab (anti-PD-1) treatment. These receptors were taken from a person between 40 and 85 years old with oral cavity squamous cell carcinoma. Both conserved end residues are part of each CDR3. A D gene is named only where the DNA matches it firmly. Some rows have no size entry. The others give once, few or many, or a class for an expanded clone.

CDR3aa: CAWSVVKTQYF
CDR3nt: TGTGCCTGGAGTGTAGTGAAGACCCAGTACTTC
len: 11
j_gene: TRBJ2-5
v_gene: TRBV30
d_gene: .
abundance: .

CDR3aa: CASSLRAGGNDNEQFF
CDR3nt: TGTGCCAGCAGCTTAAGAGCGGGAGGAAATGACAATGAGCAGTTCTTC
len: 16
j_gene: TRBJ2-1
v_gene: TRBV7-6
d_gene: TRBD2
abundance: .

CDR3aa: CASSIGEQPQHF
CDR3nt: TGTGCCAGTAGTATCGGGGAGCAGCCCCAGCATTTT
len: 12
j_gene: TRBJ1-5
v_gene: TRBV19
d_gene: .
abundance: few

CDR3aa: CASLGEFVENYGYTF
CDR3nt: TGTGCCAGCCTAGGTGAGTTCGTGGAGAACTATGGCTACACCTTC
len: 15
j_gene: TRBJ1-2
v_gene: TRBV2
d_gene: .
abundance: many

CDR3aa: CASSRRILREGYTF
CDR3nt: TGCGCCAGCAGCCGTCGGATACTAAGGGAGGGCTACACCTTC
len: 14
j_gene: TRBJ1-2
v_gene: TRBV5-1
d_gene: .
abundance: once

CDR3aa: CASSERPRTDSSYEQYF
CDR3nt: TGTGCCAGCAGCGAGAGGCCCCGAACGGACAGCTCCTACGAGCAGTACTTC
len: 17
j_gene: TRBJ2-7
v_gene: TRBV9
d_gene: .
abundance: .

CDR3aa: CATSSLRANTGELFF
CDR3nt: TGTGCCACCAGTTCCTTAAGGGCTAACACCGGGGAGCTGTTTTTT
len: 15
j_gene: TRBJ2-2
v_gene: TRBV19
d_gene: .
abundance: .

CDR3aa: CASSQVLAQTYEQYF
CDR3nt: TGCGCCAGCAGCCAAGTTTTGGCCCAAACCTACGAGCAGTACTTC
len: 15
j_gene: TRBJ2-7
v_gene: TRBV4-1
d_gene: .
abundance: .

CDR3aa: CASSPRTGSNTGELFF
CDR3nt: TGTGCCAGCAGCCCTCGGACTGGATCGAACACCGGGGAGCTGTTTTTT
len: 16
j_gene: TRBJ2-2
v_gene: TRBV9
d_gene: .
abundance: .

CDR3aa: CASSSSGNPYEQYF
CDR3nt: TGTGCCAGCAGCTCCTCAGGGAACCCCTACGAGCAGTACTTC
len: 14
j_gene: TRBJ2-7
v_gene: TRBV7-9
d_gene: .
abundance: .

CDR3aa: CASSLPEGRDGSNEQFF
CDR3nt: TGTGCCAGCAGCTTACCCGAGGGACGGGATGGGTCTAATGAGCAGTTCTTC
len: 17
j_gene: TRBJ2-1
v_gene: TRBV7-8
d_gene: .
abundance: .

CDR3aa: CASSRGGLAVNEQFF
CDR3nt: TGTGCCAGCAGCCGGGGGGGACTAGCGGTCAATGAGCAGTTCTTC
len: 15
j_gene: TRBJ2-1
v_gene: TRBV27
d_gene: TRBD2
abundance: .

CDR3aa: CASSQVLVRDRGNQPQHF
CDR3nt: TGCGCCAGCAGCCAAGTTTTAGTAAGGGACAGGGGGAATCAGCCCCAGCATTTT
len: 18
j_gene: TRBJ1-5
v_gene: TRBV4-1
d_gene: TRBD1
abundance: .

CDR3aa: CASKAWAGSGANVLTF
CDR3nt: TGTGCCAGCAAAGCCTGGGCCGGGTCTGGGGCCAACGTCCTGACTTTC
len: 16
j_gene: TRBJ2-6
v_gene: TRBV5-4
d_gene: .
abundance: .

CDR3aa: CAITTGNTEAFF
CDR3nt: TGTGCCATCACTACAGGGAACACTGAAGCTTTCTTT
len: 12
j_gene: TRBJ1-1
v_gene: TRBV10-3
d_gene: .
abundance: .

CDR3aa: CASSLDRTSGNTIYF
CDR3nt: TGTGCCAGCAGCCTAGATCGAACCTCTGGAAACACCATATATTTT
len: 15
j_gene: TRBJ1-3
v_gene: TRBV6-1
d_gene: .
abundance: .

CDR3aa: CASSWDRWADTQYF
CDR3nt: TGCGCCAGCAGCTGGGACAGGTGGGCAGATACGCAGTATTTT
len: 14
j_gene: TRBJ2-3
v_gene: TRBV5-1
d_gene: TRBD1
abundance: .

CDR3aa: CASSQDGFRTGYPEAFF
CDR3nt: TGCGCCAGCAGCCAAGATGGTTTTAGGACAGGGTACCCTGAAGCTTTCTTT
len: 17
j_gene: TRBJ1-1
v_gene: TRBV4-1
d_gene: TRBD1
abundance: .

CDR3aa: CAWGTSGYEQYF
CDR3nt: TGTGCCTGGGGGACTAGCGGTTACGAGCAGTACTTC
len: 12
j_gene: TRBJ2-7
v_gene: TRBV30
d_gene: TRBD2
abundance: .

CDR3aa: CASSPTSGSLTQNIQYF
CDR3nt: TGTGCCAGCTCACCAACCTCCGGCAGCTTAACCCAAAACATTCAGTACTTC
len: 17
j_gene: TRBJ2-4
v_gene: TRBV18
d_gene: .
abundance: few

CDR3aa: CASSLAPPSTDTQYF
CDR3nt: TGCGCCAGCAGCTTGGCACCACCTAGCACAGATACGCAGTATTTT
len: 15
j_gene: TRBJ2-3
v_gene: TRBV5-1
d_gene: .
abundance: .

CDR3aa: CATGASGGALGTDTQYF
CDR3nt: TGTGCCACCGGGGCCAGCGGGGGTGCCCTGGGCACAGATACGCAGTATTTT
len: 17
j_gene: TRBJ2-3
v_gene: TRBV10-3
d_gene: TRBD2
abundance: .

CDR3aa: CASSARDRVSYEQYF
CDR3nt: TGTGCCAGCTCAGCCCGTGACAGGGTATCCTACGAGCAGTACTTC
len: 15
j_gene: TRBJ2-7
v_gene: TRBV7-8
d_gene: TRBD1
abundance: .

CDR3aa: CASSTGLAHTGELFF
CDR3nt: TGTGCCAGCAGCACGGGACTAGCGCACACCGGGGAGCTGTTTTTT
len: 15
j_gene: TRBJ2-2
v_gene: TRBV5-4
d_gene: TRBD2
abundance: .

CDR3aa: CASSKTSGRWGELFF
CDR3nt: TGTGCCAGCAGCAAGACTAGCGGGAGGTGGGGGGAGCTGTTTTTT
len: 15
j_gene: TRBJ2-2
v_gene: TRBV5-4
d_gene: TRBD2
abundance: .

CDR3aa: CASSRDYGYTF
CDR3nt: TGTGCCAGCAGTAGGGACTATGGCTACACCTTC
len: 11
j_gene: TRBJ1-2
v_gene: TRBV5-6
d_gene: .
abundance: .

CDR3aa: CATLRDFFYGYTF
CDR3nt: TGTGCCACCCTCCGGGACTTCTTCTATGGCTACACCTTC
len: 13
j_gene: TRBJ1-2
v_gene: TRBV2
d_gene: .
abundance: .

CDR3aa: CASSPTSLLGNTIYF
CDR3nt: TGTGCCAGCTCACCAACATCTCTCCTTGGAAACACCATATATTTT
len: 15
j_gene: TRBJ1-3
v_gene: TRBV18
d_gene: .
abundance: .

CDR3aa: CASSGVSNEKLFF
CDR3nt: TGTGCCAGCAGTGGGGTTAGTAATGAAAAACTGTTTTTT
len: 13
j_gene: TRBJ1-4
v_gene: TRBV6-1
d_gene: .
abundance: .

CDR3aa: CASSLGRGRTGELFF
CDR3nt: TGTGCCAGCAGCTTAGGCCGGGGGCGAACCGGGGAGCTGTTTTTT
len: 15
j_gene: TRBJ2-2
v_gene: TRBV7-8
d_gene: .
abundance: .

CDR3aa: CASSVASTDTQYF
CDR3nt: TGTGCCAGCAGCGTAGCTAGCACAGATACGCAGTATTTT
len: 13
j_gene: TRBJ2-3
v_gene: TRBV11-3
d_gene: .
abundance: few

CDR3aa: CASSQGLAGGTSTDTQYF
CDR3nt: TGTGCCAGCAGCCAAGGATTAGCGGGGGGTACTAGCACAGATACGCAGTATTTT
len: 18
j_gene: TRBJ2-3
v_gene: TRBV4-2
d_gene: TRBD2
abundance: .

CDR3aa: CASSEGDGGTAPFF
CDR3nt: TGTGCCAGCAGTGAAGGGGATGGTGGGACGGCGCCGTTCTTC
len: 14
j_gene: TRBJ2-1
v_gene: TRBV2
d_gene: .
abundance: once

CDR3aa: CSVGRLAGDSEQFF
CDR3nt: TGCAGCGTTGGCCGGCTAGCGGGAGACTCTGAGCAGTTCTTC
len: 14
j_gene: TRBJ2-1
v_gene: TRBV29-1
d_gene: TRBD2
abundance: .

CDR3aa: CASSRGYGTSQAFF
CDR3nt: TGTGCCAGTAGCCGGGGGTACGGGACGAGTCAAGCTTTCTTT
len: 14
j_gene: TRBJ1-1
v_gene: TRBV19
d_gene: .
abundance: .

CDR3aa: CASTKDRANYGYTF
CDR3nt: TGTGCCAGCACCAAGGACAGAGCTAACTATGGCTACACCTTC
len: 14
j_gene: TRBJ1-2
v_gene: TRBV6-6
d_gene: .
abundance: .

CDR3aa: CASNQGLGDTGELFF
CDR3nt: TGCGCCAGCAATCAAGGGTTAGGGGACACCGGGGAGCTGTTTTTT
len: 15
j_gene: TRBJ2-2
v_gene: TRBV5-1
d_gene: .
abundance: .

CDR3aa: CASSLESAGDEQYF
CDR3nt: TGTGCCAGCAGCTTAGAGTCCGCAGGGGACGAGCAGTACTTC
len: 14
j_gene: TRBJ2-7
v_gene: TRBV7-8
d_gene: .
abundance: .

CDR3aa: CASGTTTQLLADSYNEQFF
CDR3nt: TGTGCTAGTGGTACAACGACACAATTGCTAGCGGACTCCTACAATGAGCAGTTCTTC
len: 19
j_gene: TRBJ2-1
v_gene: TRBV12-5
d_gene: TRBD2
abundance: .